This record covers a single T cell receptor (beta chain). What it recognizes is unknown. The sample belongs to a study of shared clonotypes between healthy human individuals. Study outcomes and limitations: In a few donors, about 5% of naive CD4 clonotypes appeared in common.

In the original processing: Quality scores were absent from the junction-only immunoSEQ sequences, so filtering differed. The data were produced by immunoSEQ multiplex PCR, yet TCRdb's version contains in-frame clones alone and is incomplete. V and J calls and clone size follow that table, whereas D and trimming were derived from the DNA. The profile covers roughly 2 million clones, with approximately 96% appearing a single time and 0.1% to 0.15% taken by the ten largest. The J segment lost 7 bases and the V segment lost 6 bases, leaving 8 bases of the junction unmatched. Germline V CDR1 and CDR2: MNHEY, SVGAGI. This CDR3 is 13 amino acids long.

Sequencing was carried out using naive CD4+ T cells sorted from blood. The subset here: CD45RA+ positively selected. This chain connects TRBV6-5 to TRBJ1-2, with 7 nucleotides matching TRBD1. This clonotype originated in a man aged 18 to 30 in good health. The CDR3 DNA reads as TGTGCCAGCAGCCAACGACAGGGAAGTGGCTACACCTTC. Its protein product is CASSQRQGSGYTF.